This record covers a single T cell receptor (beta chain). Its target is unknown. The sample contains more than one DNA sequence encoding this CDR3. The data originate from a study of cytomegalovirus exposure and HLA in healthy donors. Study-wide results and caveats: Presence/absence analyses supposed approximately even sequencing depth among donors. Later genetic work tied a missense DCLRE1C variant to beta-chain V and J trimming.

In the PCR, 60 Vbeta and 13 Jbeta primers were used. Some clones are missing from TCRdb's copy, which holds only in-frame ones; the method was immunoSEQ multiplex PCR. The sample holds under 150,000 clones, over 70% seen once. V lost 1 base and J 2 bases, leaving 9 bases between the germline ends. The CDR3 sequence is 15 residues long. The germline V gene encodes CDR1 SGHRS and CDR2 YFSETQ. This clonotype was obtained from a male donor in good health and CMV-seronegative. Sequencing was done on a sample of PBMCs. The chain is built from TRBV5-1 and TRBJ2-2; the D gene is possibly TRBD2 (5 bases). CDR3 bases: TGCGCCAGCAGCTTGCGTCTAGCCAACACCGGGGAGCTGTTTTTT. Amino acid sequence: CASSLRLANTGELFF. The variable domain in full, with the rest retrieved from reference TRBV5-1 and TRBJ2-2, is KAGVTQTPRYLIKTRGQQVTLSCSPISGHRSVSWYQQTPGQGLQFLFEYFSETQRNKGNFPGRFSGRQFSNSRSEMNVSTLELGDSALYLCASSLRLANTGELFFGEGSRLTVL.